The clone carrying this T cell receptor beta chain was detected only a few times. The antigen remains undetermined. PCR or immunohistochemistry showed mismatch repair deficiency in every enrolled patient. The data originate from a study of PD-1 blockade in mismatch repair-deficient tumors. Study-level results: Tumor-resident clones, often absent from pretreatment blood, expanded after pembrolizumab and then contracted.

J was trimmed by 9 bases and V by 5 bases; bases with no gene match: 7. This CDR3 contains 13 residues. Germline CDR1 SGHTA, CDR2 FQGTGA. Repertoires were generated with immunoSEQ multiplex PCR, while TCRdb's copy carries only in-frame clones and drops some. The profile covers roughly 49,000 clones, with 77% appearing a single time and around 3.5% taken by the ten largest. This specimen consisted of PBMCs, obtained before pembrolizumab treatment. The chain uses TRBV7-3 and TRBJ2-1, with TRBD1 matching over 7 bases. This TCR came from an adult with mismatch repair-deficient cancer. This CDR3 is CASSPTGDAEQFF. The CDR3 coding sequence is TGTGCCAGCAGCCCCACAGGGGACGCTGAGCAGTTCTTC.